This TCR beta chain was observed in a study of T cell responses to AZD1222 COVID-19 vaccine. Trimming pared 3 bases from V and 12 bases from J, leaving 18 bases between. The CDR3 has 14 residues. Germline V CDR1 and CDR2: LNHDA, SQIVND (reference sequence). Assay used: immunoSEQ multiplex PCR; TCRdb lists only in-frame clones, some missing. The repertoire has 150,000 to 200,000 clones, more than 70% of them found once; the top ten carry 25% to 30%. This chain connects TRBV19 to TRBJ2-1; D is possibly TRBD1 (5 bases). The sequence derives from an adult who received the AZD1222 COVID-19 vaccine. The specimen was peripheral blood, collected 28 days after the second AZD1222 dose. CDR3 protein: CASSILTAGARQFF. Written as DNA, the CDR3 is TGTGCCAGTAGTATCCTTACCGCTGGGGCTCGGCAGTTCTTC.